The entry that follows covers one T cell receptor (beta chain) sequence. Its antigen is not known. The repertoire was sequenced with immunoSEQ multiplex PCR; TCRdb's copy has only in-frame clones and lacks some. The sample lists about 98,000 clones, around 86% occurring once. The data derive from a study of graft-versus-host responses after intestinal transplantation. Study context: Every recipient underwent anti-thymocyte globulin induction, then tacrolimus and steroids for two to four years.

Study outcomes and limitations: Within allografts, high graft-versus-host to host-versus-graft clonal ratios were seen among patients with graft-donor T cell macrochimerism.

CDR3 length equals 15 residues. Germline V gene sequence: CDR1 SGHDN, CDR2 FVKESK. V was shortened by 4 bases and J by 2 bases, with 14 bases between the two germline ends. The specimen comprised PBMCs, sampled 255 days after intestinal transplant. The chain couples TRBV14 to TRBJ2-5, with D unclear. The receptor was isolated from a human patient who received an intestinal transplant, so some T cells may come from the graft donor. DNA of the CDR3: TGTGCCAGCAGCCCAATCCAGATCCTTCAAGAGACCCAGTACTTC. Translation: CASSPIQILQETQYF.